A single sample gave rise to the 27 T cell receptor beta chains below, sequenced in a study of PD-L1 blockade in urothelial cancer. TCRdb's copy holds only in-frame clones and misses some; the assay was immunoSEQ multiplex PCR. The sample records roughly 41,000 clones, 82% being singletons. The source material was PBMCs, sampled around atezolizumab (anti-PD-L1) treatment. These receptor sequences come from a man in his 60s with urothelial cancer.

This chain uses TRBV5-1 with TRBJ1-2; D uncertain. The germline V and J ends were trimmed by 2 bases and 2 bases, with 7 bases remaining between them. From germline, CDR1 is SGHRS and CDR2 YFSETQ. CDR3 length: 13 residues. The CDR3 loop reads CASSFGENYGYTF. The CDR3 DNA follows: TGCGCCAGCAGCTTTGGGGAGAACTATGGCTACACCTTC.

The chain has TRBV10-3 and TRBJ2-7; D is possibly TRBD2 (6 bases). The CDR3 has 13 residues. Trimming shortened V by 8 bases and J by 0 bases, and 11 bases separated the two germline ends. The germline CDR1 and CDR2 sequences are ENHRY and SYGVKD. The CDR3 loop is CAIRDSLSYEQYF. The CDR3 nucleotides are TGTGCCATCCGGGACTCCCTCTCCTACGAGCAGTACTTC.

This clone has a handful of counts. The chain carries TRBV11-1 and TRBJ2-1; TRBD2 aligns across 9 bases. V was clipped by 7 bases and J by 6 bases; unmatched bases: 10. The germline V gene encodes CDR1 SGHAT and CDR2 FQDESV (reference sequence). The CDR3 loop spans 15 amino acids. CDR3 coding DNA: TGTGCCAGCAACCACGAGCGGGGGGCGTCCAATGAGCAGTTCTTC. It encodes CASNHERGASNEQFF.

Only a few counts were recorded for this clone. The V call is TRBV18, the J call TRBJ2-7; 11 nucleotides line up with TRBD1. This CDR3 spans 14 amino acids. CDR1 and CDR2 (germline): KGHSH, LQKENI. J lost 4 bases, V lost 4 bases, and 3 bases had no gene match. CDR3 protein: CASSLDRGQYEQYF. The CDR3 bases are TGTGCCAGCTCACTGGACAGGGGGCAATACGAGCAGTACTTC.

This clone showed up just a few times. This rearrangement joins TRBV30 to TRBJ1-4, with D possibly TRBD1 on 6 matching bases. This CDR3 is 14 amino acids long. The germline V and J ends were trimmed by 2 bases and 8 bases, with 15 bases remaining between them. From germline, CDR1 is GTSNPN and CDR2 SVGIG (reference sequence). The CDR3 protein is CAWSTGFAEEKLFF. The CDR3 DNA reads TGTGCCTGGAGTACAGGGTTCGCTGAGGAAAAACTGTTTTTT.

The chain has TRBV19 and TRBJ1-5; 8 bases map to TRBD1. Germline-derived CDR1 and CDR2 are LNHDA and SQIVND (reference sequence). The V segment lost 2 bases and the J segment 0 bases; nucleotides outside the gene matches: 12. CDR3 size: 19 residues. The CDR3 loop reads CASSIPRQGTWASNQPQHF. The DNA of the CDR3 is TGTGCCAGTAGTATACCCCGACAGGGGACGTGGGCTAGCAATCAGCCCCAGCATTTT. Using reference TRBV19 and TRBJ1-5 for the parts outside the CDR3, the full variable domain is DGGITQSPKYLFRKEGQNVTLSCEQNLNHDAMYWYRQDPGQGLRLIYYSQIVNDFQKGDIAEGYSVSREKKESFPLTVTSAQKNPTAFYLCASSIPRQGTWASNQPQHFGDGTRLSIL.

The V gene is TRBV5-1, the J gene TRBJ2-2; 8 nucleotides agree with TRBD2. The CDR3 consists of 16 residues. The V segment lost 5 bases and the J segment 2 bases; nucleotides outside the gene matches: 8. CDR1 is SGHRS, CDR2 YFSETQ, per germline. The CDR3 DNA is TGCGCCAGCAGGGCGGCGGGGGGCGATAACACCGGGGAGCTGTTTTTT. This encodes CASRAAGGDNTGELFF.

This clone appeared once. The chain uses TRBV7-2 and TRBJ2-7; 8 bases line up with TRBD2. The CDR3 is 17 amino acids. Losses at the gene ends were 2 bases for V and 2 bases for J; bases not matched to a gene: 11. Germline lookup yields CDR1 SGHTA and CDR2 FQGNSA. DNA for the CDR3: TGTGCCAGCAGCTTAAAGAGCAACGGGGGGGGAACCTACGAGCAGTACTTC. Amino acids: CASSLKSNGGGTYEQYF.

The rearrangement joins TRBV11-2 to TRBJ1-2; the match to TRBD1 covers 9 bases. Trimming removed 5 bases from V and 3 bases from J; junction bases left unmatched: 7. Germline V gives CDR1 SGHAT, CDR2 FQNNGV. This CDR3 is 15 amino acids long. CDR3 DNA: TGTGCCAGCAGCACACGGGGGGACAGGGACTATGGCTACACCTTC. Protein sequence: CASSTRGDRDYGYTF.

This chain uses TRBV7-9 with TRBJ1-3; a weak D match, TRBD1 (6 bases). This CDR3 comprises 18 residues. The ends were cut back, 5 bases at V and 0 bases at J, with 20 bases in the middle. Germline CDR1 is SEHNR and CDR2 is FQNEAQ (reference sequence). CDR3 protein: CASSAGGGRSLSGNTIYF. The CDR3 DNA follows: TGTGCCAGCAGCGCCGGGGGCGGGAGGTCTCTCTCTGGAAACACCATATATTTT.

The CDR3 DNA follows: TGTGCCAGCAGACAGGGCGGGGAGACCCAGTACTTC. Translation gives CASRQGGETQYF. The rearrangement joins TRBV2 to TRBJ2-5, with D possibly TRBD1 on 6 matching bases. CDR1 is SNHLY and CDR2 is FYNNEI in the germline V gene. The V and J ends lost 6 bases and 5 bases respectively, with 10 bases between them. The CDR3 has 12 residues. The full variable domain, completed using reference TRBV2 and TRBJ2-5, is EPEVTQTPSHQVTQMGQEVILRCVPISNHLYFYWYRQILGQKVEFLVSFYNNEISEKSEIFDDQFSVERPDGSNFTLKIRSTKLEDSAMYFCASRQGGETQYFGPGTRLLVL.

The chain is built from TRBV18 and TRBJ1-2; 10 bases match TRBD1. V lost 3 bases and J lost 7; bases outside the gene matches: 2. Germline loops: CDR1 KGHSH, CDR2 LQKENI. The length of the CDR3 is 13 residues. The CDR3 region has the DNA TGTGCCAGCTCACCGGACAGGGGGGTTGGCTACACCTTC. Protein: CASSPDRGVGYTF.

CDR3 sequence (DNA): TGTGCCAGCAGTTTAAGGCGACAGGGGTGGGGAAACGAGCAGTACTTC. Amino acids: CASSLRRQGWGNEQYF. This chain joins TRBV27 and TRBJ2-7; 8 nucleotides align to TRBD1. Germline loops: CDR1 MNHEY, CDR2 SMNVEV (reference sequence). This CDR3 is 16 amino acids long. Trimming at V came to 2 bases and at J to 5 bases, leaving 11 bases not matched to a gene.

The chain combines TRBV28 with TRBJ2-5, with TRBD1 identical over 8 bases. V was pared by 7 bases and J by 4 bases, with 11 bases of the junction left unmatched. The CDR3 is 15 residues long. Germline CDR1 MDHEN, CDR2 SYDVKM. CDR3 DNA: TGTGCCAGCACCAGATCCTCACAGGGGGTAGAGACCCAGTACTTC. This sequence encodes CASTRSSQGVETQYF.

The genes are TRBV2 and TRBJ1-1; TRBD1 might be the D (5 bases). There are 14 residues in the CDR3. Trimming stripped 6 bases from V and 4 bases from J, with 15 bases between. CDR1 SNHLY and CDR2 FYNNEI come from the germline V gene. CDR3 region: CASRPRGGGTEAFF. CDR3 bases: TGTGCCAGCAGACCAAGGGGCGGGGGCACTGAAGCTTTCTTT.

Note on this clone: Germline is not matched at one junction end, which may reflect a read error. The same CDR3 arises from other DNA sequences in this sample as well. V gene TRBV6-8 combines with J gene TRBJ2-7, with D possibly being TRBD1 or TRBD2 (5 bases each). Germline lookup yields CDR1 MNHGY and CDR2 SAAAGT. The CDR3 extends over 13 amino acids. CDR3 bases: TGTGCTAGCAGGTACGGGGCGGCATACGAGCAGTACTTC. Translating gives CASRYGAAYEQYF.

The rearrangement links TRBV5-8 to TRBJ1-5; 7 bases agree with TRBD1. V trimming: 4 bases; J trimming: 4 bases; junction bases outside the gene matches: 2. Germline values: CDR1 SGHTS, CDR2 YDEGEE. The CDR3 totals 13 residues. CDR3 coding DNA: TGTGCCAGCAGCGGGGACAGTAATCAGCCCCAGCATTTT. Its translation: CASSGDSNQPQHF. Together with reference TRBV5-8 and TRBJ1-5, the CDR3 gives the full variable domain: EAGVTQSPTHLIKTRGQQATLRCSPISGHTSVYWYQQALGLGLQFLLWYDEGEERNRGNFPPRFSGRQFPNYSSELNVNALELEDSALYLCASSGDSNQPQHFGDGTRLSIL.

This clone was observed a few times. This chain links TRBV29-1 with TRBJ2-5; D might be TRBD1 (6 bases). The germline gives CDR1 SQVTM, CDR2 ANQGSEA. V shed 6 bases and J shed 2 bases, with 13 bases lying between them. The CDR3 length is 13 residues. DNA of the CDR3: TGCAGCGTGGACCCAGGGGTTCAAGAGACCCAGTACTTC. Protein sequence: CSVDPGVQETQYF.

The J gene is TRBJ2-3, the V gene TRBV11-2; D call uncertain. The germline V and J ends were trimmed by 0 bases and 0 bases, with 7 bases remaining between them. There are 15 residues in the CDR3. Germline assignment: CDR1 SGHAT and CDR2 FQNNGV. Here the CDR3 DNA reads TGTGCCAGCAGCTTAGATGGAGATAGCACAGATACGCAGTATTTT. Amino acids: CASSLDGDSTDTQYF.

The chain uses TRBV7-2 and TRBJ2-2, with 8 positions matching TRBD1. Germline CDR1 reads SGHTA; CDR2 reads FQGNSA. V trimming: 4 bases; J trimming: 1 base; junction bases outside the gene matches: 14. The CDR3 spans 19 residues. The CDR3 sequence is CASSSSGGPLIMNTGELFF. CDR3 DNA sequence: TGTGCCAGCAGCTCATCAGGGGGCCCGTTAATAATGAACACCGGGGAGCTGTTTTTT.

The V call is TRBV5-6, the J call TRBJ1-1; possibly TRBD1 for D (6 bases). The CDR3 contains 16 residues. The germline V gene encodes CDR1 SGHDT and CDR2 YYEEEE. With 1 base removed from V and 4 bases from J, the gap between germline ends came to 17 bases. CDR3 in amino acids: CASSLPLSRGVTEAFF. The CDR3 DNA sequence: TGTGCCAGCAGCTTGCCCCTATCCAGGGGTGTCACTGAAGCTTTCTTT.

This chain uses TRBV6-1 with TRBJ1-5, with D tentatively TRBD1 (6 bases). V lost 6 bases and J lost 4, with 16 bases in between. The CDR3 sequence is 15 residues long. Per germline, CDR1 MNHNS and CDR2 SASEGT. CDR3 loop: CASSKDSEINQPQHF. The CDR3 region has the DNA TGTGCCAGCAGCAAGGACAGCGAAATTAATCAGCCCCAGCATTTT.

This rearrangement joins TRBV2 to TRBJ2-3; the match to TRBD1 covers 8 bases. This CDR3 has 15 residues. V was pared by 3 bases and J by 1 base, with 3 bases of the junction left unmatched. Germline V lookup: CDR1 SNHLY, CDR2 FYNNEI. In nucleotides, the CDR3 is TGTGCCAGCAGTGACGGGACAGGAGGCACAGATACGCAGTATTTT. This encodes CASSDGTGGTDTQYF.

With regard to this clone: Other DNA sequences of this sample code for an identical CDR3. V and J are TRBV5-1 and TRBJ2-3; 8 nucleotides match TRBD1. The length of the CDR3 is 14 residues. J lost 3 bases, V lost 0 bases, and 0 bases had no gene match. Germline V gene lookup returns CDR1 SGHRS and CDR2 YFSETQ. CDR3 nucleotides: TGCGCCAGCAGCTTGGACAGGGGGACAGATACGCAGTATTTT. Translating it yields CASSLDRGTDTQYF.

This chain connects TRBV7-9 to TRBJ2-7, with D perhaps matching TRBD1 (5 bases). The CDR3 consists of 13 residues. The V gene lost 4 bases and the J gene lost 1 base, with 8 bases spanning the gap. Germline values: CDR1 SEHNR, CDR2 FQNEAQ (reference sequence). CDR3 DNA: TGTGCCAGCAGCTCGGACACATCCTACGAGCAGTACTTC. This translates into CASSSDTSYEQYF.

This rearrangement joins TRBV5-1 to TRBJ1-4; 8 positions agree with TRBD1. The CDR3 has 16 amino acids. Germline V gene lookup returns CDR1 SGHRS and CDR2 YFSETQ. With 0 bases clipped from V and 1 base from J, the junction kept 2 bases outside the gene matches. The CDR3 sequence: CASSLAQGGTNEKLFF. DNA of the CDR3: TGCGCCAGCAGCTTGGCACAGGGGGGAACTAATGAAAAACTGTTTTTT.

The V gene is TRBV28, the J gene TRBJ2-1, with D hard to call. This CDR3 has 14 residues. The germline CDR1 and CDR2 sequences are MDHEN and SYDVKM. V shed 3 bases and J shed 6 bases, with 12 bases lying between them. The CDR3 DNA sequence: TGTGCCAGCAGTTTGCCCCAAACACGCAATGAGCAGTTCTTC. It specifies CASSLPQTRNEQFF. Based on the CDR3 plus reference TRBV28 and TRBJ2-1, the full variable domain is DVKVTQSSRYLVKRTGEKVFLECVQDMDHENMFWYRQDPGLGLRLIYFSYDVKMKEKGDIPEGYSVSREKKERFSLILESASTNQTSMYLCASSLPQTRNEQFFGPGTRLTVL.